The clone carrying this T cell receptor (beta chain) was observed a handful of times. Antigen: not known. These data are taken from a study of CD8 T cells in ankylosing spondylitis. Study outcomes and limitations: Reactive arthritis synovial fluid and blood previously showed some of these motif variants. Matched synovial fluid from ankylosing spondylitis patients was reported to be enriched for disease-linked clones.

TCRdb independently ran MiXCR on the 5' RACE reads; one entry per CDR3 protein. This sample carries 200,000 to 250,000 distinct CDR3 sequences, roughly a third of them seen once, and the ten largest clones take approximately 4.6%. J was trimmed by 3 bases and V by 1 base; bases with no gene match: 3. The germline CDR1 and CDR2 sequences are SEHNR and FQNEAQ (reference sequence). This CDR3 contains 14 residues. The chain couples TRBV7-9 to TRBJ2-7; TRBD1 matches at 7 bases. Sequencing was carried out using blood, either unsorted or a sorted T cell fraction (not recorded which). The receptor's source is a male donor with ankylosing spondylitis or in good health (not recorded which). In DNA form, the CDR3 reads TGTGCCAGCAGCTTAGTTGGGGACAGCTACGAGCAGTACTTC. Translating gives CASSLVGDSYEQYF. The entire variable domain, with the rest obtained from reference TRBV7-9 and TRBJ2-7, is as follows: DTGVSQNPRHKITKRGQNVTFRCDPISEHNRLYWYRQTLGQGPEFLTYFQNEAQLEKSRLLSDRFSAERPKGSFSTLEIQRTEQGDSAMYLCASSLVGDSYEQYFGPGTRLTVT.